This note documents a single T cell receptor (beta chain) sequence. This clone was seen a handful of times. Its recognized antigen is unknown. No base quality information exists; no much larger clone differs at one position. The library relied on the immunoSEQ multiplex PCR assay. A mixture of 60 forward primers for TCR Vbeta segments and 13 reverse primers for TCR Jbeta segments was used in the multiplex PCR. Amplification of the CDR3 region of rearranged TCR beta genes was performed with a multiplex PCR assay on genomic DNA. On the Illumina HiSeq System, the amplified TCR beta libraries were sequenced as 87-base-pair reads. Per the source publication's procedure: A later analysis counted tens of millions of unique TCR beta chains across the 666 repertoires, and around 9.9 million of these chains were shared by at least two donors. Raw reads were error-corrected and collapsed into unique sequences with a nearest-neighbor algorithm that merged closely related sequences to remove PCR and sequencing errors. V, D and J gene segments were assigned by aligning CDR3 sequences to IMGT reference sequences. Each retained sequence needed at least a six-nucleotide match to both a V gene segment and a J gene segment. A rearrangement counted as productive if the CDR3 had no stop codons and remained in frame with V and J, and every other rearrangement counted as non-productive. Following IMGT convention, CDR3 was defined as the stretch from the second conserved V-encoded cysteine to the conserved J-encoded phenylalanine. The earlier analysis of about 610 of the donors excluded any sequence lacking an unambiguous match to a single V gene segment. In an earlier analysis of some 590 of the donors, V segments were called functional above 56.7% productive rearrangements and were called segregating when the between-donor standard deviation exceeded 5%. A statistical classification framework was built for diagnosing cytomegalovirus status from the catalog of TCR beta chain sequences. A later analysis assigned V and J genes by comparing TCR nucleotide sequences with IMGT/GENE-DB human TR gene sequences. In a later analysis, CDR3 sequences and most-parsimonious VDJ recombination scenarios were assigned using the TCRdist pipeline. In a later analysis, each TCR beta chain was defined by its CDR3 amino acid sequence together with its V-gene family, and reads lacking a unique V-gene family were excluded. As a way to deal with suspected cross-contamination and a sequencing artifact, a later analysis dropped over 550 nucleotide sequences that were highly shared and had low generation probability. A later analysis calculated a clonal expansion index for each public chain from normalized within-repertoire ranks of inferred template counts. In a later analysis, generation probabilities were computed using a VDJ recombination model fitted to out-of-frame rearrangements, and the results were checked against IGoR. In a later analysis, hypergeometric tests were used to score TCR-TCR, TCR-HLA and TCR-CMV co-occurrence, with a repertoire-size bias correction applied to TCR pairs. To estimate false discovery rates, a later analysis permuted the HLA or CMV assignments 20 times. A later analysis grouped co-occurring TCRs with DBSCAN, adding TCRdist sequence similarity when clustering within HLA-allele-positive subsets. Repertoires with fewer than 30,000 or more than 120,000 public chains, plus five repertoires with anomalous nucleotide sharing, were excluded from co-occurrence clustering. In TCRdb, the immuneACCESS table is reduced to in-frame sequences with V and J assigned. These tables do not hold every clone; where another copy was compared, an unresolved V gene accounts for under half, and the others remain unexplained. The DNA gave D and trimming, while V, J and clone size come from that table. Recorded for this sample are 150,000 to 200,000 clones; about 80% of them occurred a single time. The ten most abundant clones make up about 2.1% of the sample.

From V the trimming removes 7 bases and from J it removes 4 bases, while the gene matches leave 9 bases of the junction unaccounted for. The CDR3 measures 14 amino acids from cysteine to phenylalanine. Only the CDR3 DNA is retained, 42 bases long and in frame from the first base. CDR1 MNHEY and CDR2 SVGAGI are derived from the germline V gene. The cohort consisted of 600 to 750 healthy bone marrow donors. All cohort members were sampled while nominally healthy, although unrecorded immune exposures were likely present. The donor tested CMV seronegative, placing the donor among the roughly 340 seronegative members of the cohort. Every donor gave a peripheral blood sample, and the peripheral blood mononuclear cells from that sample were used for TCR beta sequencing. Genomic DNA was extracted from the blood cell samples with the Qiagen DNeasy Blood Extraction Kit. This sample was included in a study of cytomegalovirus exposure and HLA in healthy donors (dated by TCRdb to 2015 to 2018). About the investigation overall: An earlier analysis of 587 of the donors reported approximately 300 Gb of sequence data and approximately 120 million unique TCR beta sequences obtained from approximately 180 million T cells. Among the approximately 400 genotyped donors, around 81% belonged to the genetic ancestry cluster associated with self-reported Caucasian donors. Using immunosequencing, the study profiled T cell repertoires from some 670 subjects and related those repertoires to cytomegalovirus serostatus. The number of typed donors differed by locus: about 620-640 for A, B, C, DRB1 and DQB1; 500 to 550 for DQA1; about 600 for DPA1; and about 450 for DPB1. In a later genetic analysis, genome-wide SNP genotypes for 398 of the 666 donors were used, and that subset was treated as a discovery cohort. HLA typing included class I and class II loci at four-digit resolution. The study combined high-throughput TCR immunosequencing, statistical association of individual TCRs with disease status, and machine learning to predict cytomegalovirus infection status. Donor age, sex, ethnicity and CMV serostatus were collected together with the repertoire data. An early release covering roughly 640 HLA-typed donors comprised about 310 gigabases of sequencing data and tens of millions of unique TCR sequences. Because of strong linkage in the cohort, roughly five DR-DQ haplotypes were treated as single units for association and clustering. In the later analysis, no new phenotypic data were used to find candidate immune exposures; instead, reliance was placed on TCR beta sequences and their occurrence across donors. An earlier analysis of approximately 580 of the donors used high-throughput TCR beta sequencing to judge whether each TCR beta V gene segment behaved as functional or pseudogenic. The study aimed to test whether signatures of past pathogen exposure could be identified by cataloging public T cell receptors. On average, roughly 240,000 unique TCR beta nucleotide sequences were sequenced per donor among 350 to 400 genotyped donors of the cohort, with about 17% of those sequences being non-productive. Every repertoire in the discovery cohort had been generated on one and the same sequencing platform. A later analysis re-examined previously published TCR beta repertoires from roughly 650 donors and added high-resolution HLA genotyping to investigate patterns of TCR occurrence. A separate validation cohort of about 110 different subjects was used in addition to the approximately 610-subject first cohort. Beyond this particular receptor, the publication reports: A total of 150 to 200 TCR beta chains were listed by the study as associated with cytomegalovirus. Most CMV-associated TCR beta chains appeared to be HLA-restricted in a later analysis, and the HLA associations seemed to be driven largely by CMV exposure. In an earlier analysis of approximately 590 of the donors, most TCR beta V segments appeared in productive rearrangements about 87% or about 30% of the time, broadly matching IMGT annotations. The sequencing pipeline was judged likely to have produced a cluster of highly shared sequence variants as a technical artifact. According to a later analysis, parvovirus B19, influenza, CMV and Epstein-Barr virus appeared linked to several top co-occurrence clusters. The classifier was reported to diagnose cytomegalovirus status with high specificity and sensitivity in both the original cohort and the validation cohort. Immune exposure information for the cohort was limited to CMV serostatus. Correlated functional status among segregating V segments might be attributable to linkage disequilibrium, but an unknown experimental factor could not be ruled out. In a later analysis, some 17,000 TCR beta sequences were associated with specific HLA alleles at a false discovery rate of 0.05. In a later analysis, TCR association rates were found to vary across HLA loci, with the most associated TCRs seen for DRB1 alleles and the fewest for HLA-C alleles. This cohort had only TCR beta chains sequenced, and the lack of alpha or paired-chain data limited which features could be detected. Because the 87-base-pair reads could not distinguish some IMGT-functional V segments, including TRBV6-2 and TRBV6-3, those segments were excluded. In a later genetic analysis, fewer N-insertions in productive TCRs were reported among donors in an Asian-associated ancestry cluster than the roughly 700-donor mean. While some public TCRs were present in many individuals, most TCR sequences turned up only very rarely across donors. In vitro tests confirmed that a few of the cytomegalovirus-associated TCR beta chains recognize cytomegalovirus antigens. A later analysis found that HLA-associated TCR beta chains were more clonally expanded and had lower generation probabilities than equally common non-associated chains. According to the authors, the approach could potentially be generalized to other disease states and immunological phenotypes. V-gene and J-gene trimming of TCR beta chains was associated with a missense DCLRE1C variant in a later genetic analysis, and the association was replicated in an independent cohort. When HLA alleles, especially DR and DQ, strongly co-occurred, TCR associations were difficult to assign to individual alleles. HLA typing was unavailable for some donors at each locus, so association tests used only the typed subset. Because counts were too low, under 20 rarely observed V segments, including chromosome 9 orphons, were left out of the earlier analysis of a few hundred of the donors. A further reported finding was that TCR beta sequences accurately predicted the HLA-A and HLA-B alleles for most subjects in the first cohort. Roughly uniform sequencing depth across donors was assumed in presence/absence analyses, although this assumption may not hold.

The chain links TRBV6-5 with TRBJ1-1; 7 bases in the middle match TRBD1. The sequence came from a female donor in good health and CMV-seronegative. Sequenced input: PBMCs. The DNA sequence reads TGTGCCAGCAATCCACAGGGGCGGAGCACTGAAGCTTTCTTT. Its translation reads: CASNPQGRSTEAFF.